One and the same sample provided the 12 T cell receptor beta chains below, sequenced in a study of cytomegalovirus exposure and HLA in healthy donors (dated by TCRdb to 2015 to 2018). The library was made by the immunoSEQ multiplex PCR assay. A mixture of 60 forward primers for TCR Vbeta segments and 13 reverse primers for TCR Jbeta segments was used in the multiplex PCR. The clones in this table, taken by TCRdb from immuneACCESS, are in-frame only. Not every clone is retained; where verified, under half of the shortfall comes from an unresolved V gene, and the cause of the rest is unknown. A total of 110,000 or so clones appear in this sample, 60% to 80% of them only once. Of the sample, roughly 4.5% is held by the ten largest clones. The specimen sequenced was PBMCs. These receptors originate from a man in his fifties in good health and CMV-seropositive.

This rearrangement joins TRBV6-5 to TRBJ2-7; TRBD2 matches 7 bases. With 5 bases clipped from V and 0 bases from J, the junction kept 7 bases outside the gene matches. CDR1 is MNHEY, CDR2 SVGAGI, per germline. The CDR3 extends over 15 amino acids. Here the CDR3 reads CASSRSGVSSYEQYF. As DNA, the CDR3 is TGTGCCAGCAGTCGAAGCGGGGTTAGCTCCTACGAGCAGTACTTC.

The chain carries TRBV7-6 and TRBJ1-1; TRBD1 matches at 7 bases. Germline values: CDR1 SGHVS, CDR2 FNYEAQ. Trimming at V came to 5 bases and at J to 0 bases, leaving 9 bases not matched to a gene. CDR3 length equals 16 residues. CDR3 loop: CASSPRQGMMNTEAFF. The CDR3 DNA follows: TGTGCCAGCAGCCCTAGACAGGGAATGATGAACACTGAAGCTTTCTTT.

This clone was found once. This chain connects TRBV6-5 to TRBJ1-2, with TRBD1 as a possible D gene (6 bases). The CDR3 is 15 residues long. CDR1 is MNHEY and CDR2 is SVGAGI in the germline V gene. With 6 bases removed from V and 3 bases from J, the gap between germline ends came to 17 bases. The CDR3 sequence is CASSPWNRVYYGYTF. CDR3 bases: TGTGCCAGCAGCCCTTGGAACAGGGTTTACTATGGCTACACCTTC.

The chain employs TRBV19 and TRBJ1-3; TRBD1 matches 9 bases. Germline V gene sequence: CDR1 LNHDA, CDR2 SQIVND (reference sequence). This CDR3 contains 20 residues. V trimming: 7 bases; J trimming: 2 bases; junction bases outside the gene matches: 21. CDR3 sequence: CASTYSPLGSGQGTGNTIYF. The CDR3 DNA reads as TGTGCCAGTACCTATAGTCCCCTCGGTTCCGGACAGGGGACTGGAAACACCATATATTTT.

V usage is TRBV28 and J usage is TRBJ2-2; no definite D call. Trimming pared 6 bases from V and 8 bases from J, leaving 7 bases between. CDR1 is MDHEN and CDR2 is SYDVKM in the germline V gene. This CDR3 spans 11 amino acids. The chain's CDR3 is CASRVTGELFF. The CDR3 coding sequence is TGTGCCAGCAGGGTGACAGGGGAGCTGTTTTTT.

CDR3 in amino acids: CASSFLAGGETGELFF. Here the CDR3 DNA reads TGTGCCAGCAGCTTCCTAGCGGGGGGAGAGACCGGGGAGCTGTTTTTT. The rearrangement joins TRBV11-2 to TRBJ2-2; 11 bases are a match to TRBD2. This CDR3 has 16 amino acids. Germline CDR1 and CDR2: SGHAT and FQNNGV. Trimming cost V 3 bases and J 5 bases; bases outside gene matches: 5.

The chain combines TRBV6-1 with TRBJ2-1, with 7 bases identical to TRBD2. This CDR3 comprises 15 residues. Looked up from germline, CDR1 is MNHNS and CDR2 is SASEGT. V shed 9 bases, J shed 4 bases, and the junction held 12 bases outside the gene matches. CDR3: CASILGGSGYNEQFF. CDR3 bases: TGTGCCAGTATCCTGGGAGGGTCAGGTTACAATGAGCAGTTCTTC.

The rearrangement joins TRBV6-1 to TRBJ1-3; weak D call: TRBD1 (5 bases). From germline, CDR1 is MNHNS and CDR2 SASEGT. This CDR3 has 14 amino acids. V lost 7 bases to trimming and J lost 1 base, with 11 bases between them. The CDR3: CASTYGGSGNTIYF. CDR3 bases: TGTGCCAGCACCTACGGGGGATCTGGAAACACCATATATTTT.

About this clone itself: The germline gene is not matched at one end of the junction; a read error may be the cause. The chain joins TRBV7-2 to TRBJ2-5; D perhaps matches TRBD2 (5 bases). Germline CDR1 and CDR2: SGHTA and FQGNSA. The CDR3 runs to 15 residues. The CDR3 is CASSSRTPPQETRYF. CDR3 in DNA: TGTGCCAGCAGCAGCCGGACTCCACCGCAAGAGACCCGGTACTTC.

J is TRBJ1-4 and V is TRBV2; 7 nucleotides agree with TRBD1. V lost 6 bases, J lost 7 bases, and 8 bases stayed unmatched. This CDR3 region has 14 residues. Germline CDR1 and CDR2: SNHLY and FYNNEI. This CDR3 reads CASSRNRGGEKLFF. The CDR3 DNA sequence: TGTGCCAGCAGCAGGAACAGGGGAGGTGAAAAACTGTTTTTT.

The chain links TRBV5-7 to TRBJ1-5; 9 bases map to TRBD1. TRBV5-7 belongs to the ORF category, with a function that is uncertain. The ends lost 4 bases at V and 6 bases at J; junction bases unmatched: 14. The CDR3 contains 17 residues. In DNA, the CDR3 is TGTGCCAGCAGCGCCCTTTTACCGGGACAGGGTCCTCAGCCCCAGCATTTT. Protein product: CASSALLPGQGPQPQHF.

This rearrangement joins TRBV7-2 to TRBJ2-7, with 13 bases that match TRBD2. Germline CDR1 reads SGHTA; CDR2 reads FQGNSA. The CDR3 is 15 residues long. The J segment lost 7 bases and the V segment lost 5 bases, leaving 8 bases of the junction unmatched. The CDR3: CASSRHGLAGEEQYF. The CDR3 nucleotides are TGTGCCAGCAGCCGACACGGACTAGCGGGAGAAGAGCAGTACTTC.